Listed below are T cell receptor beta chains from one sample, sequenced in a study of blood T cell repertoires in COVID-19. Method: immunoSEQ multiplex PCR; TCRdb's copy keeps in-frame clones and lacks some. Among fewer than 500,000 clones listed, more than 85% were seen once. The sequenced sample was peripheral blood. The receptors shown here come from a woman aged 25 to 39 with acute or convalescent COVID-19. CDR3s include the opening cysteine and the closing phenylalanine or tryptophan. D genes are given only for firm matches. Not all rows give a size; the values are once, few, many and, for expanded clones, a class.

size: NA
V: TRBV6-5
J: TRBJ1-2
D: TRBD1
CDR3: CASSWDRGRRGYTF
DNA: TGTGCCAGCAGCTGGGACAGGGGACGCCGTGGCTACACCTTC

size: NA
V: TRBV4-1
J: TRBJ1-2
D: NA
CDR3: CASSQEWRTGKNYGYTF
DNA: TGCGCCAGCAGCCAAGAATGGAGAACGGGAAAGAACTATGGCTACACCTTC

size: NA
V: TRBV5-1
J: TRBJ2-1
D: NA
CDR3: CASSLEAGTRGGQFF
DNA: TGCGCCAGCAGCTTGGAGGCCGGGACTCGAGGTGGGCAGTTCTTC

size: NA
V: TRBV29-1
J: TRBJ2-3
D: NA
CDR3: CSGRGITDTQYF
DNA: TGCAGCGGTAGGGGAATCACAGATACGCAGTATTTT

size: NA
V: TRBV10-2
J: TRBJ2-1
D: NA
CDR3: CASSESSWDIPYNEQFF
DNA: TGCGCCAGCAGTGAGTCTTCATGGGACATACCATACAATGAGCAGTTCTTC

size: NA
V: TRBV6-5
J: TRBJ1-2
D: NA
CDR3: CASRKTQGNYGYTF
DNA: TGTGCCAGCAGAAAAACACAGGGTAACTATGGCTACACCTTC

size: NA
V: TRBV30
J: TRBJ1-6
D: TRBD1
CDR3: CAWSAPDRGKSPLHF
DNA: TGTGCCTGGAGCGCGCCGGACAGGGGGAAATCACCCCTCCACTTT

size: NA
V: TRBV14
J: TRBJ2-1
D: TRBD2
CDR3: CASSQDGPSGGGNEQFF
DNA: TGTGCCAGCAGCCAAGATGGGCCTAGCGGGGGTGGGAATGAGCAGTTCTTC

size: NA
V: TRBV6-1
J: TRBJ2-7
D: NA
CDR3: CASKQGQEQYF
DNA: TGTGCCAGCAAGCAGGGGCAAGAGCAGTACTTC

size: NA
V: TRBV21-1
J: TRBJ1-1
D: NA
CDR3: CASSKTEMNTEAFF
DNA: TGTGCCAGCAGCAAGACAGAAATGAACACTGAAGCTTTCTTT

size: NA
V: TRBV7-6
J: TRBJ2-7
D: NA
CDR3: CASSQGDYEQYF
DNA: TGTGCCAGCAGCCAAGGGGACTACGAGCAGTACTTC

size: NA
V: TRBV19
J: TRBJ2-7
D: TRBD1
CDR3: CASSRSQGYEQYF
DNA: TGTGCCAGTAGTCGATCACAGGGGTACGAGCAGTACTTC

size: NA
V: TRBV28
J: TRBJ1-2
D: TRBD1
CDR3: CASSRQRRTGDGYTF
DNA: TGTGCCAGCAGTCGACAAAGACGGACAGGGGACGGCTACACCTTC

size: NA
V: TRBV10-1
J: TRBJ2-1
D: TRBD2
CDR3: CASSDPGTSTYEQFF
DNA: TGCGCCAGCAGCGACCCCGGGACTAGTACCTATGAGCAGTTCTTC

size: NA
V: TRBV29-1
J: TRBJ1-2
D: TRBD1
CDR3: CSVVVGTGFYYGYTF
DNA: TGCAGCGTTGTTGTCGGGACAGGGTTTTACTATGGCTACACCTTC

size: NA
V: TRBV2
J: TRBJ1-1
D: NA
CDR3: CASSEDPAGVFNTEAFF
DNA: TGTGCCAGCAGTGAAGATCCGGCGGGAGTGTTTAACACTGAAGCTTTCTTT

size: few
V: TRBV5-1
J: TRBJ1-3
D: NA
CDR3: CASSLTGSGNTIYF
DNA: TGCGCCAGCAGCTTGACAGGGTCTGGAAACACCATATATTTT

size: NA
V: TRBV27
J: TRBJ1-5
D: NA
CDR3: CASSPWAASNQPQHF
DNA: TGTGCCAGCAGTCCCTGGGCCGCTAGCAATCAGCCCCAGCATTTT

size: NA
V: TRBV19
J: TRBJ1-5
D: NA
CDR3: CASSIGVLDYGQPQHF
DNA: TGTGCCAGTAGTATAGGCGTCTTGGACTACGGTCAGCCCCAGCATTTT

size: once
V: TRBV5-5
J: TRBJ2-1
D: NA
CDR3: CASRPGTYKVDEQFF
DNA: TGTGCCAGCAGACCCGGGACATACAAGGTAGATGAGCAGTTCTTC

size: NA
V: TRBV4-2
J: TRBJ1-5
D: NA
CDR3: CASSQETGSSNQPQHF
DNA: TGTGCCAGCAGCCAAGAGACGGGGTCTAGCAATCAGCCCCAGCATTTT

size: NA
V: TRBV24-1
J: TRBJ2-5
D: TRBD2
CDR3: CATSDHTGTSFKTQYF
DNA: TGTGCCACCAGTGACCATACCGGGACTAGCTTTAAGACCCAGTACTTC